The rows below give T cell receptor beta chains drawn from one sample of a study of OX40 agonist ivuxolimab in advanced cancers. The table came from immunoSEQ multiplex PCR; TCRdb's copy has only in-frame clones and leaves some out. The sample has about 15,000 clones, 82% seen once. This sample comprised CD4+ or CD8+ T cells sorted from blood, obtained in a trial of the OX40 agonist ivuxolimab. The receptor source for this set is an adult with an advanced solid tumor such as melanoma, head and neck, liver or kidney cancer. The CDR3 runs from the conserved cysteine through the conserved F or W. The D gene is left open where the match is weak. Size values are once, few and many counts, or a class for expanded clones, and some rows have none.

D	V	size	J	DNA	CDR3
NA	TRBV4-3	NA	TRBJ1-3	TGCGCCAGCAGCGCTAGCTACGGAAACACCATATATTTT	CASSASYGNTIYF
NA	TRBV18	NA	TRBJ1-1	TGTGCCAGCCGGTTCCGGGACACCAACACTGAAGCTTTCTTT	CASRFRDTNTEAFF
NA	TRBV4-3	NA	TRBJ2-7	TGCGCCAGCAGCCAAGCCGACGGGAATTACTACGAGCAGTACTTC	CASSQADGNYYEQYF
NA	TRBV7-9	NA	TRBJ1-2	TGTGCCAGCAGCTTAGAGACAGCACGCTATGGCTACACCTTC	CASSLETARYGYTF
NA	TRBV2	NA	TRBJ2-1	TGTGCCAGCAGGGACGGCCGGGATGAGCAGTTCTTC	CASRDGRDEQFF
NA	TRBV19	NA	TRBJ2-5	TGTGCCAGTAGTATTGGCACAGGCCAAGAGACCCAGTACTTC	CASSIGTGQETQYF
NA	TRBV27	once	TRBJ2-2	TGTGCCAGCAGTTTACAGGAGCTTAACCCCAACACCGGGGAGCTGTTTTTT	CASSLQELNPNTGELFF
NA	TRBV6-1	NA	TRBJ1-1	TGTGCCAGCAGCGCTGGGATTATGAACACTGAAGCTTTCTTT	CASSAGIMNTEAFF
NA	TRBV6-5	NA	TRBJ1-1	TGTGCCAGCAGTTACTCGCTGAACACTGAAGCTTTCTTT	CASSYSLNTEAFF
TRBD1	TRBV6-5	NA	TRBJ1-2	TGTGCCAGCAGCGATCGGACAGGGGGTATGGGCTACACCTTC	CASSDRTGGMGYTF
TRBD2	TRBV11-2	NA	TRBJ2-5	TGTGCCAGCAGCCGATTTGGACTAGCGGGGGCCCAAGAGACCCAGTACTTC	CASSRFGLAGAQETQYF
NA	TRBV4-1	few	TRBJ1-2	TGCGCCAGCAGCCAAGCGTCAGGATCATATGGCTACACCTTC	CASSQASGSYGYTF
NA	TRBV6-5	NA	TRBJ2-1	TGTGCCAGCCGAGGGTTACTGCATGGTGAGCAGTTCTTC	CASRGLLHGEQFF
TRBD2	TRBV7-2	once	TRBJ2-7	TGTGCCAGCAGCACTACTAGCGGGGCGTCTACGGAGCAGTACTTC	CASSTTSGASTEQYF
NA	TRBV6-1	NA	TRBJ1-2	TGTGCCAGCAGTGAAATTAGCTACTATGGCTACACCTTC	CASSEISYYGYTF
NA	TRBV9	NA	TRBJ2-5	TGTGCCAGCAGCTTCGGGACGACCCAAGAGACCCAGTACTTC	CASSFGTTQETQYF
NA	TRBV5-1	NA	TRBJ2-1	TGCGCCAGCAGCTTGTACGCCAGCTCCTACAATGAGCAGTTCTTC	CASSLYASSYNEQFF
NA	TRBV28	NA	TRBJ1-5	TGTGCCAGCATCCGAGCCCGGGCCTTTAGCAATCAGCCCCAGCATTTT	CASIRARAFSNQPQHF
NA	TRBV28	NA	TRBJ2-7	TGTGCCAGCAGTCCGGGACTGGCGGGGTCTGAGGAGCAGTACTTC	CASSPGLAGSEEQYF
NA	TRBV7-8	NA	TRBJ2-5	TGTGCCAGCAGCTTAGCGATGGGAGAGACCCAGTACTTC	CASSLAMGETQYF
NA	TRBV7-9	NA	TRBJ2-3	TGTGCCAGCAGCTGGGATACCATCTTCACAGATACGCAGTATTTT	CASSWDTIFTDTQYF
NA	TRBV6-1	NA	TRBJ1-6	TGTGCCAGCAGTGATACCAGGGAAGGTGTAGGTTCACCCCTCCACTTT	CASSDTREGVGSPLHF
TRBD1	TRBV19	NA	TRBJ2-1	TGTGCCAGTACCATACTGGGGACAGACAATGAGCAGTTCTTC	CASTILGTDNEQFF
NA	TRBV4-1	NA	TRBJ2-7	TGCGCCAGCAGCCAACTCTCCTACGAGCAGTACTTC	CASSQLSYEQYF
NA	TRBV2	NA	TRBJ1-2	TGTGCCAGCAGATTATCAGTGGATGGCTACACCTTC	CASRLSVDGYTF
NA	TRBV28	NA	TRBJ2-1	TGTGCCAGCAGTCGTCCGGGACTGCTCTACAATGAGCAGTTCTTC	CASSRPGLLYNEQFF
TRBD2	TRBV19	few	TRBJ2-1	TGTGCCAGTACCCTGACTAGCGGGAGGGCCTCATACAATGAGCAGTTCTTC	CASTLTSGRASYNEQFF
NA	TRBV6-6	NA	TRBJ2-2	TGTGCCATCGACCTGGGCACCGGGGAGCTGTTTTTT	CAIDLGTGELFF
NA	TRBV28	NA	TRBJ1-5	TGTGCCAGCAGTTTAAGACAGAACAATCAGCCCCAGCATTTT	CASSLRQNNQPQHF
TRBD1	TRBV30	NA	TRBJ1-1	TGTGCCTGGAACGACAGGGGGGGGACTGAAGCTTTCTTT	CAWNDRGGTEAFF
NA	TRBV9	NA	TRBJ1-5	TGTGCCAGCAGCGTAGGGGGAGGGGGGCCCCAGCATTTT	CASSVGGGGPQHF
NA	TRBV4-1	NA	TRBJ2-7	TGCGCCAGCAGCCAAGGCCGGGACTACGAGCAGTACTTC	CASSQGRDYEQYF
TRBD1	TRBV7-2	NA	TRBJ2-7	TGTGCCAGCGGATGGACAGGGCCCTACGAGCAGTACTTC	CASGWTGPYEQYF
NA	TRBV4-1	NA	TRBJ1-1	TGCGCCAGCAGCCAAGGCCACGGGGTAGGGAACACTGAAGCTTTCTTT	CASSQGHGVGNTEAFF
NA	TRBV13	NA	TRBJ1-6	TGTGCCAGCAGCTCCCGGACCTCACCCCTCCACTTT	CASSSRTSPLHF
TRBD1	TRBV5-1	NA	TRBJ1-1	TGCGCCAGCAGCTTGAGGCCCTTCGGGACAGGGGAGTTAAGCACTGAAGCTTTCTTT	CASSLRPFGTGELSTEAFF
TRBD2	TRBV9	once	TRBJ2-1	TGTGCCAGCAGCGGGACTAGCGGGGATTATGAGCAGTTCTTC	CASSGTSGDYEQFF
NA	TRBV18	hyperexpanded	TRBJ2-7	TGTGCCAGCTCACCACCGTTCACCTACGAGCAGTACTTC	CASSPPFTYEQYF
NA	TRBV10-2	NA	TRBJ2-3	TGCGCCAGCAGCCCCGGGGTCGCAGATACGCAGTATTTT	CASSPGVADTQYF
NA	TRBV5-4	NA	TRBJ1-1	TGTGCCAGCAGCTTGGGCAGGGAGATCAACACTGAAGCTTTCTTT	CASSLGREINTEAFF
TRBD1	TRBV10-3	NA	TRBJ2-7	TGTGCCATCAGCCACTACAGGGGCCACTCCTACGAGCAGTACTTC	CAISHYRGHSYEQYF